Here is one T cell receptor beta chain with its context. Its antigen is not known. Primers used in a second PCR of about 7 to 12 cycles were a sample-barcoded 5' primer and a J-beta primer mix. TCRdb re-derived calls from the 5' RACE reads in MiXCR, one entry per CDR3 protein. The profile shows under 750,000 distinct CDR3 sequences, around 50% of them singletons. Germline trimming cut 6 bases from V and 4 bases from J; bases unmatched to any gene: 9. Per the germline V gene, CDR1 is MDHEN and CDR2 is SYDVKM. This CDR3 spans 15 amino acids. The data derive from a study of blood T cells in healthy people across ages. The study's findings and limits: Per million T cells, the diversity of TCR beta decreased roughly linearly as age advanced. Naive and antigen-experienced cells could not be conclusively compared, given unsorted PBMCs.

This rearrangement joins TRBV28 to TRBJ1-5; 7 positions match TRBD1. The TCR originated in a man of 80 years or more in good health. Input material: blood. CDR3 loop: CASSRQGGRNQPQHF. The CDR3 bases are TGTGCCAGCAGCAGACAGGGAGGGCGGAATCAGCCCCAGCATTTT.